Below, 16 T cell receptor delta chains from the same sample are listed, as sequenced in a study of γδ T cells in repeated Plasmodium falciparum infection. Vgamma9/Vdelta2+ and Vdelta2-negative gammadelta T cells were flow-sorted from PBMC for bulk sequencing. TCRdb re-processed the multiplex PCR reads via CATT. The table shows tens of thousands of delta-chain clones, with roughly 0.98% occurring only once. Sequencing used gamma-delta T cells from blood. All receptors come from a pool of human donors (malaria-infected and uninfected, not separated).

Remarks on this clone: The protein recorded in TCRdb matches a much larger clone and deviates from this DNA's translation at residue 9, suggesting a read error; the protein here is obtained by translating the DNA. The chain is built from TRDV2 and TRDJ1; D ambiguous. TCRdb supplies no J gene; here it was assigned by aligning the nucleotide sequence to germline. V lost 0 bases, J lost 0 bases, and 19 bases lay in between. Per the germline V gene, CDR1 is GEAIGNYY and CDR2 is EKD. This CDR3 has 18 amino acids. The CDR3 protein is CACDTTVPASANTDKLIF. DNA of the CDR3: TGTGCCTGTGACACCACGGTCCCTGCTTCGGCTAACACCGATAAACTCATCTTT.

The table lists this clone with many counts. This chain joins TRDV1 and TRDJ1, with TRDD3 matching over 7 bases. This CDR3 region has 19 residues. Looked up from germline, CDR1 is TSWWSYY and CDR2 is QGS. The V gene end was trimmed by 0 bases and the J gene end by 3 bases; junction bases not matched to a gene: 16. CDR3 DNA: TGTGCTCTTGGGGAACTACTAGTCTCGGGGATATACGAGGCCGATAAACTCATCTTT. It translates to CALGELLVSGIYEADKLIF.

Remarks on this clone: This DNA's translation and the protein TCRdb lists, from a much larger clone, do not match at residue 7, likely due to a read error; the protein shown is translated from the DNA. The V gene is TRDV1, the J gene TRDJ1; 12 bases align to TRDD3. No J gene was available from TCRdb, and it was assigned here by a germline match of the DNA. V lost 2 bases to trimming and J lost 8 bases; unmatched junction nucleotides: 15. This CDR3 has 18 residues. CDR1 is TSWWSYY and CDR2 is QGS in the germline V gene. CDR3 in amino acids: CALGETGTGGYLSTKLIF. The CDR3 region has the DNA TGTGCTCTTGGGGAAACTGGGACTGGGGGATACCTATCGACAAAACTCATCTTT.

This clone was observed a handful of times. This likely reflects a read error, since a far larger clone is one base away. This sample also contains other DNA sequences that code for the same CDR3. The chain couples TRDV2 to TRDJ1, with TRDD3 identical over 9 bases. TCRdb gives no J gene; it was assigned here by matching the DNA to germline. V shed 0 bases, J shed 1 base, and the junction held 11 bases outside the gene matches. The germline CDR1 and CDR2 sequences are GEAIGNYY and EKD. CDR3 length equals 18 residues. CDR3 in amino acids: CACDTVVPGGSITDKLIF. DNA of the CDR3: TGTGCCTGTGACACCGTTGTACCTGGGGGATCAATCACCGATAAACTCATCTTT.

This clone occurred a few times. A far larger clone is one base from this, pointing to a likely read error. At the DNA level, this CDR3 is encoded by other sequences in the same sample as well. The chain is built from TRDV2 and TRDJ1; TRDD3 aligns across 8 bases. TCRdb records no J gene; here it was assigned by comparing the DNA to germline. The CDR3 is 13 amino acids. Per the germline V gene, CDR1 is GEAIGNYY and CDR2 is EKD. The trim removed 5 bases at V and 0 bases at J, leaving 1 base unmatched. The CDR3 coding sequence is TGTGCCTGTGTACTGGGGGACACCGATAAACTCATCTTT. The encoded protein is CACVLGDTDKLIF.

With respect to this clone: A read error likely explains why the TCRdb protein, taken from a much larger clone, differs from this DNA's translation at residue 3; the protein shown is translated from the DNA. V gene TRDV2 combines with J gene TRDJ1; D uncertain. Here the J gene came from matching the DNA to germline, since TCRdb omits it. The germline V gene encodes CDR1 GEAIGNYY and CDR2 EKD. CDR3 length: 14 residues. CDR3 sequence reads: CARDTVGSNDKLIF. The CDR3 DNA is TGTGCCCGTGACACCGTCGGTTCTAACGATAAACTCATCTTT.

Comment on this clone: TCRdb pairs this DNA with a much larger clone's protein that differs at residue 3, likely a read error; the protein shown was translated from the DNA. The V gene is TRDV2, the J gene TRDJ1; TRDD3 is a possible D gene (5 bases). TCRdb does not report a J gene; here it was assigned by matching the DNA to germline references. This CDR3 comprises 15 residues. Germline CDR1 and CDR2: GEAIGNYY and EKD. The CDR3 here is CARDTLELNWKGLIF. CDR3 nucleotide sequence: TGTGCCCGTGACACGTTGGAATTAAACTGGAAGGGACTCATCTTT.

Details on this clone: The amino acid sequence in TCRdb belongs to a much larger clone and departs from this DNA's translation at residue 17, likely a sequencing read error; the sequence shown is translated from the DNA. This chain links TRDV1 with TRDJ1, with TRDD3 identical over 7 bases. The germline V gene encodes CDR1 TSWWSYY and CDR2 QGS. The CDR3 consists of 28 residues. The CDR3, as DNA: TGTGCTCTTGGGGAACTAGTCTCAAATGGCCTCGCCTCGAACACTGGGGAATACCCCCTTTGGACCACCGATAAACTCATCTTC. Its translation: CALGELVSNGLASNTGEYPLWTTDKLIF.

About this clone itself: TCRdb attributes to this sequence the protein of a much larger clone, which differs from the DNA translation at residues 3 and 13; a read error is likely, and the protein displayed is translated from the DNA. V and J are TRDV1 and TRDJ1; 9 nucleotides match TRDD3. TCRdb records no J gene; here it was assigned by comparing the DNA to germline. Per the germline V gene, CDR1 is TSWWSYY and CDR2 is QGS. This CDR3 has 18 residues. The CDR3 sequence is CAPGEFAWGMKTADKLIF. In DNA, the CDR3 is TGTGCTCCTGGGGAATTCGCCTGGGGGATGAAGACGGCCGATAAACTCATCTTT.

This clone was observed a handful of times. The translation of this DNA and the TCRdb protein of a much larger clone differ at residue 13, probably owing to a read error; the protein shown here is translated from the DNA. The chain links TRDV2 to TRDJ1; D might be TRDD3 (6 bases). The J gene, not given by TCRdb, was assigned here from a germline match of the nucleotide sequence. CDR1 and CDR2 from the germline V gene are GEAIGNYY and EKD. The CDR3 runs 16 residues. In nucleotides, the CDR3 is TGTGCCTGTGACACCGGCTTTGGGGGGTCCACCGATGAACTCATCTTT. It specifies CACDTGFGGSTDELIF.

This clone has just a few counts. V and J are TRDV1 and TRDJ1, with 7 bases lining up with TRDD3. The J gene, missing from TCRdb, was assigned here through DNA to germline matching. The V segment lost 1 base and the J segment 0 bases; nucleotides outside the gene matches: 14. Germline assignment: CDR1 TSWWSYY and CDR2 QGS. This CDR3 region has 19 residues. The DNA for the CDR3 is TGTGCTCTTGGGGAACGTCTATATCCTGGGGGGAAGTACACCGATAAACTCATCTTT. This encodes CALGERLYPGGKYTDKLIF.

This clone was picked up a small number of times. TCRdb records a much larger clone's protein for this DNA, with a difference at residue 7 that likely arises from a read error; the protein given is the translation of the DNA. The V call is TRDV1, the J call TRDJ1; TRDD3 agrees at 9 bases. CDR1 is TSWWSYY and CDR2 is QGS in the germline V gene. V lost 0 bases, J lost 2 bases, and 31 bases stayed unmatched. The CDR3 consists of 25 residues. CDR3 in amino acids: CALGELRAFLRSTGGKQGETDKLIF. In DNA form, the CDR3 reads TGTGCTCTTGGGGAACTACGGGCGTTCCTACGTTCCACTGGGGGAAAACAGGGGGAGACCGATAAACTCATCTTT.

This clone was seen at least ten times. The likely explanation is a read error, given a far larger clone one base away. This CDR3 is also generated by other DNA sequences in the sample. This chain links TRDV3 with TRDJ1; either TRDD2 or TRDD3 may supply D (6 bases each). V was shortened by 2 bases and J by 2 bases, with 24 bases between the two germline ends. The germline gives CDR1 TVYSNPD, CDR2 GDNSRS (reference sequence). This CDR3 contains 17 residues. The CDR3 coding sequence is TGTGCCTTTGTCGCTCAACTGGGTGCCTTCCATACCGATAAACTCATCTTT. The encoded protein is CAFVAQLGAFHTDKLIF.

Ten or more counts support this clone. This DNA's translation differs at residue 3 from TCRdb's protein, which comes from a much larger clone; a read error is likely, and the protein shown is translated from the DNA. V and J are TRDV3 and TRDJ1; D is ambiguous. V lost 4 bases and J 0 bases, leaving 12 bases between the germline ends. This CDR3 has 13 amino acids. Germline CDR1 is TVYSNPD and CDR2 is GDNSRS (reference sequence). The chain's CDR3 is CASRRDYTDKLIF. The CDR3 nucleotides read TGTGCCTCTCGGCGCGACTACACCGATAAACTCATCTTT.

Note on this clone: TCRdb's entry gives the protein of a much larger clone, which mismatches this DNA's translation at residue 6, likely from a read error; the protein reported here is translated from the DNA. The chain combines TRDV1 with TRDJ1; TRDD3 agrees at 10 bases. This CDR3 is 18 amino acids long. Germline V CDR1 and CDR2: TSWWSYY, QGS. J lost 4 bases, V lost 1 base, and 12 bases had no gene match. The CDR3 here is CALGEPPWGINRIDKLIF. The DNA for the CDR3 is TGTGCTCTTGGGGAACCTCCCTGGGGGATAAATAGGATCGATAAACTCATCTTT.

Concerning this clone: TCRdb's protein, taken from a much larger clone, differs from this DNA's translation at residue 7, likely owing to a read error; the protein displayed comes from the DNA. This chain connects TRDV2 to TRDJ2; TRDD2 aligns across 7 bases. CDR1 is GEAIGNYY, CDR2 EKD, per germline. V lost 0 bases to trimming and J lost 4 bases; unmatched junction nucleotides: 19. The CDR3 has 20 amino acids. CDR3 coding DNA: TGTGCCTGTGACACCGTCGAATCCCTGCCTTCCTTAGCTGAGACAGCACAACTCTTCTTT. It is translated as CACDTVESLPSLAETAQLFF.